A single T cell receptor beta chain is shown here with its context. The antigen remains undetermined. The unexposed donors gave CD4+ T cells in about 2011-2019, prior to COVID-19. After roughly ten days of culture, CD4+ T cells were isolated. PBMCs were plated at two million per well in IL-2-containing medium. This sample is part of a study of CD4 T cells in relation to SARS-CoV-2 and coronaviruses. Study context: After about nine days of antigen culture, PBMC TCR beta CDR3s were sequenced. Crossreactive spike epitopes shared across donors were mapped to their HLA restriction. General observations from the study: Crossreactive clones expanded significantly less to SARS-CoV-2 than monoreactive clones.

With V trimmed by 9 bases and J by 5 bases, 7 bases remained unmatched. Germline V gene sequence: CDR1 SNHLY, CDR2 FYNNEI. There are 13 residues in the CDR3. This table comes from immunoSEQ multiplex PCR, and its TCRdb copy is limited to in-frame clones, with some not included. In the table there are about 11,000 clones, about 81% of which are singletons. Sequences were obtained from CD4+ T cells from PBMCs, cultured in vitro. This chain links TRBV2 with TRBJ2-5; 9 nucleotides line up with TRBD2. The receptor comes from a human donor in good health. CDR3 nucleotides: TGTGCCAGTTTGGCGGGGGGGAAGGAGACCCAGTACTTC. Protein sequence: CASLAGGKETQYF. Full variable domain (remainder filled in from reference TRBV2 and TRBJ2-5): EPEVTQTPSHQVTQMGQEVILRCVPISNHLYFYWYRQILGQKVEFLVSFYNNEISEKSEIFDDQFSVERPDGSNFTLKIRSTKLEDSAMYFCASLAGGKETQYFGPGTRLLVL.